This T cell receptor beta chain was recorded in a study of T cells in Graves' hyperthyroidism and ophthalmopathy. RNA transcripts gave rise to amplified TCR beta CDR3 regions. The TCR CDR3 was amplified in a first-round RT-PCR using the HTBI primer set. TCRdb re-called the multiplex PCR reads through MiXCR, storing one row per CDR3 protein. The sample contains about 200,000 distinct CDR3 sequences, around 16% of which appear only once. There are many counts of this clonotype. Looked up from germline, CDR1 is SEHNR and CDR2 is FQNEAQ (reference sequence). V was clipped by 7 bases and J by 9 bases, with 19 bases between them. This CDR3 has 14 amino acids.

This receptor was obtained from a woman between 50 and 59 years old with Graves' hyperthyroidism. Sequencing was carried out using blood. V gene TRBV7-9 combines with J gene TRBJ2-1, with D perhaps given as TRBD1 or TRBD2 (5 bases each). CDR3 in amino acids: CASKPGTYIGEQFF. CDR3 coding DNA: TGTGCCAGCAAACCCGGGACCTACATTGGTGAGCAGTTCTTC.